This record looks at one T cell receptor beta chain sequence and its context. This may come from a read error, since a much larger clone is one base off. The data derive from a study of T cells in Graves' hyperthyroidism and ophthalmopathy. The CDR3 length is 16 residues. CDR1 is KGHSH, CDR2 LQKENI, per germline. Researchers amplified the TCR beta CDR3 regions from RNA transcripts. Initially, a first-round RT-PCR of the TCR CDR3 employed the HTBI primer set. Each CDR3 protein gets one entry after TCRdb re-called the multiplex PCR reads with MiXCR. Of about 690,000 distinct CDR3 sequences in the sample, 15% to 20% were seen once. Newly diagnosed hyperthyroidism patients aged 18 to 65 years had disease lasting under 2 months. A roughly 10 ml volume of fresh peripheral blood provided the PBMCs.

Sequencing was carried out using blood. J is TRBJ2-3 and V is TRBV18, with TRBD2 matching over 12 bases. The sequence derives from a man between 45 and 60 years old with Graves' hyperthyroidism. CDR3 residues: CVSSLGLAGFTDTQYF. As DNA, the CDR3 is TGTGTCAGCTCGCTAGGACTAGCGGGATTTACAGATACGCAGTATTTT.